The present T cell receptor beta chain was sequenced within a study of blood T cell repertoires in COVID-19. For the study at large: PBMCs, B-cell-depleted T cells, or T cells were the source of the cDNA or gDNA that made up the material.

Only in-frame clones appear in the TCRdb table, and some are missing; sequencing was by immunoSEQ multiplex PCR. The sample consists of around 210,000 clones, roughly 80% of them appearing once. This CDR3 has 15 residues. V gave up 8 bases and J gave up 4 bases, with 20 bases separating them. Germline loops: CDR1 KGHSH, CDR2 LQKENI. The sequencing input was peripheral blood. The genes are TRBV18 and TRBJ1-2, with a possible D match to TRBD1 (5 bases). The TCR was taken from a woman between 65 and 79 years old with acute or convalescent COVID-19. This CDR3 is CASARAQAEPYGYTF. DNA of the CDR3: TGTGCCAGCGCACGCGCACAGGCTGAACCCTATGGCTACACCTTC.